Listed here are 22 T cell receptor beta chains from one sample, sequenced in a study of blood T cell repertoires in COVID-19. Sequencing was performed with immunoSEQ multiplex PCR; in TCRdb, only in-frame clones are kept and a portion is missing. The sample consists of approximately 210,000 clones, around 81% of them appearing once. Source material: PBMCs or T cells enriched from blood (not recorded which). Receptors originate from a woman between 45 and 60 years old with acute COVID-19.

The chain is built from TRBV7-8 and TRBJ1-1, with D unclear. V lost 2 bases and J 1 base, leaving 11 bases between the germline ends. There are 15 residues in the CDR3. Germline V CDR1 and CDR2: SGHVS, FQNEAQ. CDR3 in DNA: TGTGCCAGCAGCTTAATATCGGTTGGGAACACTGAAGCTTTCTTT. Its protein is CASSLISVGNTEAFF.

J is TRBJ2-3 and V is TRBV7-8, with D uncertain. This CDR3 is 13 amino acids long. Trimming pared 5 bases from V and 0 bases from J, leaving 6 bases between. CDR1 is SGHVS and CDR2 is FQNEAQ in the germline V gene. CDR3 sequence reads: CASSPPSTDTQYF. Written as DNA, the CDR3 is TGTGCCAGCAGCCCTCCTAGCACAGATACGCAGTATTTT.

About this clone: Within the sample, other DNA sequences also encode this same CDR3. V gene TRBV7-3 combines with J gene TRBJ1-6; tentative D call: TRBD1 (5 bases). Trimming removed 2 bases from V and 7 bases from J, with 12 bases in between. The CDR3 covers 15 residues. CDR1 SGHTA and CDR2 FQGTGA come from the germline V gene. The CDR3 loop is CASSLSAGNNSPLHF. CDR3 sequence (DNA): TGTGCCAGCAGCTTATCGGCAGGGAACAATTCACCCCTCCACTTT.

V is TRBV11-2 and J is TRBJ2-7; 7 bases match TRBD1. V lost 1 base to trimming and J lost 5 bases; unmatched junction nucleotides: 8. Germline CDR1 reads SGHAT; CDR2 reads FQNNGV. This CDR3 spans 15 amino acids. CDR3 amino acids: CASSLVGRGIDEQYF. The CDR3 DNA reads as TGTGCCAGCAGCTTAGTCGGCAGGGGGATTGACGAGCAGTACTTC.

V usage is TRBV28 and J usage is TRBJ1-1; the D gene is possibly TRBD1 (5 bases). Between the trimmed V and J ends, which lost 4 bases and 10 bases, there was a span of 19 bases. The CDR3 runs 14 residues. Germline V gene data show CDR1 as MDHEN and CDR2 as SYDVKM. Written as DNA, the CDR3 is TGTGCCAGCAGTTCTAGACAGACCATGGGTGGAGCTTTCTTT. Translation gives CASSSRQTMGGAFF. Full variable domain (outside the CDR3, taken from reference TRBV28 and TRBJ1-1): DVKVTQSSRYLVKRTGEKVFLECVQDMDHENMFWYRQDPGLGLRLIYFSYDVKMKEKGDIPEGYSVSREKKERFSLILESASTNQTSMYLCASSSRQTMGGAFFGQGTRLTVV.

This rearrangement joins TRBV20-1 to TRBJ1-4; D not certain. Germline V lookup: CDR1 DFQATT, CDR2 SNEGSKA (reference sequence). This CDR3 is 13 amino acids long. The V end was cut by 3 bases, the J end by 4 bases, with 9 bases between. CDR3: CSASGQINEKLFF. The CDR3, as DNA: TGCAGTGCTAGTGGCCAGATTAATGAAAAACTGTTTTTT.

CDR3: CATSRDRDRSSYEQYF. The CDR3 coding sequence is TGTGCCACCAGCAGAGACCGGGACAGGAGCTCCTACGAGCAGTACTTC. The chain links TRBV15 to TRBJ2-7, with 8 bases aligning to TRBD1. Germline-derived CDR1 and CDR2 are LNHNV and YYDKDF (reference sequence). The V gene end was trimmed by 0 bases and the J gene end by 0 bases; junction bases not matched to a gene: 4. The CDR3 extends over 16 amino acids.

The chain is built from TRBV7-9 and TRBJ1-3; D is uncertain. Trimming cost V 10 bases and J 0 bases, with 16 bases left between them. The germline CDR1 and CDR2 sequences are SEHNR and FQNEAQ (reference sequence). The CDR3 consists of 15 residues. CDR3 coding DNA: TGTGCCACCCGTAGAGTTTCTAGCTCTGGAAACACCATATATTTT. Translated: CATRRVSSSGNTIYF.

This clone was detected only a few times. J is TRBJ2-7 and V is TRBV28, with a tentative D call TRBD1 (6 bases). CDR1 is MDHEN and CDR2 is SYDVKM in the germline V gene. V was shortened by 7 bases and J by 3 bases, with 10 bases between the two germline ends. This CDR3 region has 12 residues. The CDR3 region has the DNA TGTGCCAGCATGCTGACAGGCTACGAGCAGTACTTC. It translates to CASMLTGYEQYF.

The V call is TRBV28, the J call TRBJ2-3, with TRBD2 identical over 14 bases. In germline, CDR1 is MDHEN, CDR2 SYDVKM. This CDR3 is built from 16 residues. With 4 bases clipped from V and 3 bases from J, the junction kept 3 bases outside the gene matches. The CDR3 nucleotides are TGTGCCAGCAGTTCCGGGACTAGCGGGGGAACAGATACGCAGTATTTT. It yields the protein CASSSGTSGGTDTQYF.

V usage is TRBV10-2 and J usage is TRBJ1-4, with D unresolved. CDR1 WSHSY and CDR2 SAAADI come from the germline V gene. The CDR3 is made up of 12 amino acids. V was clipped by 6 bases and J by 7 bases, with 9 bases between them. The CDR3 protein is CASRGQVEKLFF. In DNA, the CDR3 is TGCGCCAGCAGGGGCCAGGTTGAAAAACTGTTTTTT.

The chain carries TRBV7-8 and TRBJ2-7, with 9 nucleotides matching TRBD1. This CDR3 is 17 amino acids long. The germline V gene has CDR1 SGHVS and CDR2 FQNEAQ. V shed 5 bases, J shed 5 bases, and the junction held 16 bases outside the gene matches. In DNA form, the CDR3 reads TGTGCCAGCAGCCCGCTCCGACTACAGGGGGCAATCCACGAGCAGTACTTC. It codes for CASSPLRLQGAIHEQYF.

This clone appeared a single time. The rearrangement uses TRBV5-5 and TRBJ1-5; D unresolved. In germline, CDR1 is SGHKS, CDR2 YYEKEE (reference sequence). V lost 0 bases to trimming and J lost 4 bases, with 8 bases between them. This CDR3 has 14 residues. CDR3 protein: CASSLGQVNQPQHF. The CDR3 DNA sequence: TGTGCCAGCAGCTTGGGTCAGGTAAATCAGCCCCAGCATTTT.

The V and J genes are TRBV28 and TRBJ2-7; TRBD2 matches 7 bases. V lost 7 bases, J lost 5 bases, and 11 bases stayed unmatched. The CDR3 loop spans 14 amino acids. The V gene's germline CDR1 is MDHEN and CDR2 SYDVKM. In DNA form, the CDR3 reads TGTGCCAGCACCCACCTGTCCGGGAGGCACGAGCAGTACTTC. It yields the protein CASTHLSGRHEQYF.

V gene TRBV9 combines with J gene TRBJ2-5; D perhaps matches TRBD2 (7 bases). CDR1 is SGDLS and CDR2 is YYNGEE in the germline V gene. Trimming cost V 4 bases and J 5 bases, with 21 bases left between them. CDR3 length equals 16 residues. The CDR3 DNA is TGTGCCAGCAGCCTTTCCTGGCGGGGAGGGGGGGAGACCCAGTACTTC. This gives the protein CASSLSWRGGGETQYF.

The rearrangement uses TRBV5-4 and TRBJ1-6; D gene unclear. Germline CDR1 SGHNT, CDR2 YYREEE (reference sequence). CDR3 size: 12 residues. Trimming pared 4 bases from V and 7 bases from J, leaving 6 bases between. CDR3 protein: CASSGQNSPLHF. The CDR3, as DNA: TGTGCCAGCAGCGGGCAAAATTCACCCCTCCACTTT.

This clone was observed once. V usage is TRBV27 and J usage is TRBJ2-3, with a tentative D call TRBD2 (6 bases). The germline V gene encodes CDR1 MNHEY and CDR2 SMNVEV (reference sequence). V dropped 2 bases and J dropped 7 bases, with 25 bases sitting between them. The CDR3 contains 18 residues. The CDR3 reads CASSLGPLGGNGRNTQYF. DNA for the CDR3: TGTGCCAGCAGTTTAGGCCCCCTGGGCGGGAATGGGAGGAATACGCAGTATTTT.

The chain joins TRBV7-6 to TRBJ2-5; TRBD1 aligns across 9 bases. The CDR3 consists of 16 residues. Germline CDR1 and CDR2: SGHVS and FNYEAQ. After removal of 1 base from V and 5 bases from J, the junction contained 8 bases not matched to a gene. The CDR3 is CASSLEKTGGSETQYF. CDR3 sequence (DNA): TGTGCCAGCAGCTTAGAAAAAACAGGGGGCAGCGAGACCCAGTACTTC.

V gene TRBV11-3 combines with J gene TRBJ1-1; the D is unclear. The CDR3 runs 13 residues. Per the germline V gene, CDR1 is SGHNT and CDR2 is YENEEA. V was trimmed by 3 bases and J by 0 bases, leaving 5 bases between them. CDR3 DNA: TGTGCCAGCAGCTTTCAGTTGAACACTGAAGCTTTCTTT. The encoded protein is CASSFQLNTEAFF. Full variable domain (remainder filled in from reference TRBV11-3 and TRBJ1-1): EAGVVQSPRYKIIEKKQPVAFWCNPISGHNTLYWYLQNLGQGPELLIRYENEEAVDDSQLPKDRFSAERLKGVDSTLKIQPAELGDSAVYLCASSFQLNTEAFFGQGTRLTVV.

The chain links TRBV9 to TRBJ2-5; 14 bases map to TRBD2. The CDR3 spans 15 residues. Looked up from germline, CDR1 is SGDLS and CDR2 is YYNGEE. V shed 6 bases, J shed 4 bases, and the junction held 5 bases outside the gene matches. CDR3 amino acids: CASTRLAGGRETQYF. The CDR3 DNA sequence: TGTGCCAGCACCCGACTAGCGGGGGGGCGAGAGACCCAGTACTTC. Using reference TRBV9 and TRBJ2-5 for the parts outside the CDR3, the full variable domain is DSGVTQTPKHLITATGQRVTLRCSPRSGDLSVYWYQQSLDQGLQFLIQYYNGEERAKGNILERFSAQQFPDLHSELNLSSLELGDSALYFCASTRLAGGRETQYFGPGTRLLVL.

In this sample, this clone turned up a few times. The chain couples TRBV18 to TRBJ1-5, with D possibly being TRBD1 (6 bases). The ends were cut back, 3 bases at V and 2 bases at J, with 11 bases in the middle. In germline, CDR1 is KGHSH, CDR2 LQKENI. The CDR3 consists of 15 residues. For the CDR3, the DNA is TGTGCCAGCTCACCCGGGACACTTGGCAATCAGCCCCAGCATTTT. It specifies CASSPGTLGNQPQHF.

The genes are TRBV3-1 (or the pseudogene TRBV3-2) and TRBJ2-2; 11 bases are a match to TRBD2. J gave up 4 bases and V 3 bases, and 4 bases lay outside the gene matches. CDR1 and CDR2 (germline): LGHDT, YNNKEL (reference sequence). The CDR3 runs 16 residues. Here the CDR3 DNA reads TGTGCCAGCAGCCACCTCCTAGCGGGAGGCACCGGGGAGCTGTTTTTT. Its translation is CASSHLLAGGTGELFF.